This section outlines one T cell receptor beta chain sequence together with its context. Antigen specificity is unknown. Sequencing used immunoSEQ multiplex PCR; TCRdb keeps in-frame clones, though not all of them. The sample includes approximately 300,000 clones, more than 80% seen only once; the top ten take around 0.84%. Per the germline V gene, CDR1 is SGHDT and CDR2 is YYEEEE. Trimming at V came to 0 bases and at J to 2 bases, leaving 4 bases not matched to a gene. The CDR3 runs 15 residues. It was the 120-subject validation cohort, separate from the roughly 700-subject first cohort, to which the donors belonged. The data were taken from a study of cytomegalovirus exposure and HLA in healthy donors. Study overall: Later, an analysis reported that the 120 or so validation repertoires had used the same platform as the 550 to 750 first-cohort repertoires.

Points from the study as a whole: Cytomegalovirus association was listed for about 160 TCR beta chains.

The TCR was taken from a woman between 18 and 29 years old in good health and CMV-seronegative. Sequencing was performed on PBMCs. The chain has TRBV5-6 and TRBJ2-5; TRBD2 agrees at 7 bases. DNA of the CDR3: TGTGCCAGCAGCTTGGGAGCGGGATTACAAGAGACCCAGTACTTC. Translating it yields CASSLGAGLQETQYF.